This entry concerns a single T cell receptor beta chain. Its antigen target is currently unknown. No quality values exist for individual bases; no much larger clone is one base distant. The data are from a study of blood T cell repertoires in COVID-19 (TCRdb year 2020). For context, the study as a whole: Collaborator samples came from the United States, Italy and Spain and covered acute and convalescent phases of COVID-19. The material from the prospective study consisted of cDNA or gDNA derived from T cells, B-cell-depleted T cells, or PBMCs. Deeply sampled blood TCRbeta repertoires from subjects exposed to, actively infected with, or recovered from COVID-19 were included in the dataset. The repertoires were made available in a free public database intended to serve as a resource for research on the immune response to SARS-CoV-2. The samples were drawn from two sources: the first 160 participants of the ongoing ImmuneRACE study, and 1,000 to 1,500 subjects contributed by 6 global collaborators. A de-identified subject ID, COVID-19 status, age in years and sex were almost always included in the sample metadata. Where HLA class I and class II types were available, the types were taken from metadata supplied by the sample provider, not from assay-based typing. Overall results and qualifications from the work: How much clinical and demographic metadata was included differed by source and by participant, and the metadata was provided uncurated.

Germline trimming amounts to 1 base on V and 9 bases on J, with 4 as the count of junction bases outside the gene matches. The cysteine opens and the phenylalanine closes a CDR3 of 14 amino acids. The DNA shown is the 42-base CDR3, in frame from base 1. In the germline V gene, CDR1 corresponds to LGHNA and CDR2 to YSLEER. TCRbeta CDR3 regions were amplified from genomic DNA using the immunoSEQ Assay, a bias-controlled multiplex PCR. In the source study's methods: The number of nucleated cells in each sample was estimated by amplification of reference gene primers within the assay. To quantify the absolute abundance of each unique TCRbeta CDR3 rearrangement, sequence reads were collapsed and filtered. For each sample, productive Simpson clonality was calculated as the square root of Simpson's diversity index across productive rearrangements. TCRdb mirrors the immuneACCESS table, restricted to in-frame sequences. Some clones are absent from its copies; in checked studies, under half trace to an unresolved V gene, and the reason for the others is unknown. V and J calls and clone size are as listed in that table; D and trimming were resolved from the DNA. The sample table contains around 130,000 clones; only one count was recorded for about 86% of them. About 2.5% of the sample is taken by the ten largest.

Participants in the prospective study were enrolled through a virtual design, were aged about 18 to 100 years, and lived in approximately 25 United States geographic areas. Cohort assignment in the prospective study relied on participant-reported clinical history from a screening survey and a study questionnaire. ImmuneRACE Cohort 3 recovered participants were defined by two consecutive negative NP/OP PCR tests, healthcare professional clearance, or symptom resolution. Mobile phlebotomists in the prospective study collected whole blood, serum and a nasopharyngeal or oropharyngeal swab from every participant. Prospective study participants could optionally give additional blood draws and questionnaires over an approximately 2-month period. Before DNA extraction, blood samples from the prospective study were shipped at room temperature or frozen.

Source material: PBMCs or T cells enriched from blood (not recorded which). This clonotype originated in a woman aged 50 to 60 who had recovered from COVID-19. The receptor chain draws on TRBV4-3 and TRBJ2-4, and TRBD2 matches 9 of the central bases. The nucleotides read TGCGCCAGCAGCCAAGGGAGCGGGGGGTTCATTCAGTACTTC. Translated, this is CASSQGSGGFIQYF.